Listed below are T cell receptor beta chains from one sample, sequenced in a study of shared clonotypes between healthy human individuals. Sequencing was performed with immunoSEQ multiplex PCR; in TCRdb, only in-frame clones are kept and a portion is missing. This sample yields under 750,000 clones, of which roughly 72% are seen a single time; over 1.5% belongs to the top ten. Sample: memory CD4+ T cells sorted from blood. The receptors were gathered from a woman aged 30 to 39 in good health. The CDR3 runs from the conserved cysteine through the conserved F or W. Fields, in order: clone size, V gene, J gene, CDR3 length, D gene, CDR3 protein, CDR3 DNA. A D gene is named only where the DNA matches it firmly. Where a row states a size, it is once, few, many or the class of an expanded clone; other rows omit it.

abundance: NA; v_gene: TRBV18; j_gene: TRBJ2-2; len: 15; d_gene: NA; CDR3aa: CASSPGQGNTGELFF; CDR3nt: TGTGCCAGCTCACCGGGGCAGGGAAACACCGGGGAGCTGTTTTTT
abundance: NA; v_gene: TRBV18; j_gene: TRBJ2-7; len: 15; d_gene: TRBD2; CDR3aa: CASKPIAGASNEQYF; CDR3nt: TGTGCCAGCAAGCCCATAGCGGGAGCTTCCAACGAGCAGTACTTC
abundance: NA; v_gene: TRBV27; j_gene: TRBJ2-7; len: 15; d_gene: NA; CDR3aa: CASSLGQGGVYEQYF; CDR3nt: TGTGCCAGCAGTTTGGGGCAGGGTGGGGTATACGAGCAGTACTTC
abundance: NA; v_gene: TRBV2; j_gene: TRBJ1-1; len: 16; d_gene: NA; CDR3aa: CASSAVVGFRNTEAFF; CDR3nt: TGTGCCAGCAGTGCGGTTGTAGGATTTAGGAACACTGAAGCTTTCTTT
abundance: NA; v_gene: TRBV5-4; j_gene: TRBJ2-1; len: 14; d_gene: NA; CDR3aa: CASSTQLIMNEQFF; CDR3nt: TGTGCCAGCAGCACCCAACTTATTATGAATGAGCAGTTCTTC
abundance: NA; v_gene: TRBV14; j_gene: TRBJ1-2; len: 14; d_gene: NA; CDR3aa: CASSQVWWRDGYTF; CDR3nt: TGTGCCAGCAGCCAAGTCTGGTGGAGGGATGGCTACACCTTC
abundance: many; v_gene: TRBV14; j_gene: TRBJ2-7; len: 11; d_gene: NA; CDR3aa: CASSQTYEQYF; CDR3nt: TGTGCCAGCAGCCAAACCTACGAGCAGTACTTC
abundance: NA; v_gene: TRBV7-2; j_gene: TRBJ2-3; len: 15; d_gene: TRBD2; CDR3aa: CASSPAGASTDTQYF; CDR3nt: TGTGCCAGCAGCCCAGCGGGGGCCAGCACAGATACGCAGTATTTT
abundance: NA; v_gene: TRBV7-8; j_gene: TRBJ1-1; len: 15; d_gene: NA; CDR3aa: CASNRGGLMNTEAFF; CDR3nt: TGTGCCAGCAATAGAGGGGGATTAATGAACACTGAAGCTTTCTTT
abundance: NA; v_gene: TRBV11-3; j_gene: TRBJ1-3; len: 15; d_gene: NA; CDR3aa: CASSLVPGNGNTIYF; CDR3nt: TGTGCCAGCAGCTTAGTCCCTGGGAATGGAAACACCATATATTTT
abundance: NA; v_gene: TRBV6-4; j_gene: TRBJ2-2; len: 13; d_gene: NA; CDR3aa: CASSESSTGELFF; CDR3nt: TGTGCCAGCAGTGAAAGTAGCACCGGGGAGCTGTTTTTT
abundance: few; v_gene: TRBV30; j_gene: TRBJ2-1; len: 13; d_gene: NA; CDR3aa: CAWRRGINNEQFF; CDR3nt: TGTGCCTGGAGGCGGGGAATTAACAATGAGCAGTTCTTC